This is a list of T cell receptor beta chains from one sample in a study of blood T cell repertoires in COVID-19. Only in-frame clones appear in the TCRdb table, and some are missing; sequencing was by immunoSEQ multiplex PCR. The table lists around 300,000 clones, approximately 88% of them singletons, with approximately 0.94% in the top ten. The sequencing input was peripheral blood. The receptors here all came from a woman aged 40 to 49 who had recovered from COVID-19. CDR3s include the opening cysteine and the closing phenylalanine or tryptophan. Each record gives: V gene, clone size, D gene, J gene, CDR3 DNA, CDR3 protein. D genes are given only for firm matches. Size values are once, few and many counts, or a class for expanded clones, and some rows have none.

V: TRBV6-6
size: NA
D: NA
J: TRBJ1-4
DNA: TGTGCCAGCAGTTACCAGGGTGCTAATGAAAAACTGTTTTTT
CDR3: CASSYQGANEKLFF

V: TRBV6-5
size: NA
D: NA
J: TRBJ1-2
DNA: TGTGCCAGCAGTTTTACAGGGAACTATGGCTACACCTTC
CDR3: CASSFTGNYGYTF

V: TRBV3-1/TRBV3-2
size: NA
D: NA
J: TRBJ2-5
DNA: TGTGCCAGCAGCCAAGAGGGGGCAGGGTTGCGATCTCTGTACTTC
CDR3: CASSQEGAGLRSLYF

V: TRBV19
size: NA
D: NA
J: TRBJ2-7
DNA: TGTGCCAGTAGTATACTTGGGCAGGAAAACTACGAGCAGTACTTC
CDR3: CASSILGQENYEQYF

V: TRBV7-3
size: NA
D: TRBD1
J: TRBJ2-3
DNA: TGTGCCAGCAGCAGAGAGTCGACAGGGGAAAGAGATACGCAGTATTTT
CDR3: CASSRESTGERDTQYF

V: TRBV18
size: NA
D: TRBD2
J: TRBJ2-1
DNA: TGTGCCAGCTCACCCCAGGGACTAGGGGACAATGAGCAGTTCTTC
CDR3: CASSPQGLGDNEQFF

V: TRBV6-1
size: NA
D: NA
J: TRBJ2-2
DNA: TGTGCCAGCAGTGAAAGGCTAGGGGACACCGGGGAGCTGTTTTTT
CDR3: CASSERLGDTGELFF

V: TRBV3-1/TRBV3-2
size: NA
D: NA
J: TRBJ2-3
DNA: TGTGCCAGCAGCGTCGAGCCAAATACGCAGTATTTT
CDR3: CASSVEPNTQYF

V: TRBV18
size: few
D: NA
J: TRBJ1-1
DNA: TGTGCCAGCTCCCCGGCACAGGGAAACACTGAAGCTTTCTTT
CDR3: CASSPAQGNTEAFF

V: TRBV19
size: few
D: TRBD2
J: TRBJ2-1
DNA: TGTGCCAGTACGACTAGCGGGAGTGAGAATGAGCAGTTCTTC
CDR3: CASTTSGSENEQFF

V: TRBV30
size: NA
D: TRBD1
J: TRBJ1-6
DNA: TGTGCCTGGAGTGGACAGGGGGCTTATAATTCACCCCTCCACTTT
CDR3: CAWSGQGAYNSPLHF

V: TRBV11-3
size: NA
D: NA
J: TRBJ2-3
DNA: TGTGCCAGCAGCTTAGTGGGGGGAACGGCAGATACGCAGTATTTT
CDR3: CASSLVGGTADTQYF

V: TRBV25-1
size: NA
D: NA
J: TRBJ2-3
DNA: TGTGCCAGCAGTGATCCCGACAGGGAGGCAGATACGCAGTATTTT
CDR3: CASSDPDREADTQYF

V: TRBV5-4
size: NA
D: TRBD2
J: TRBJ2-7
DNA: TGTGCCAGCGTCCTGGCGGGAGTGACCTACGAGCAGTACTTC
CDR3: CASVLAGVTYEQYF

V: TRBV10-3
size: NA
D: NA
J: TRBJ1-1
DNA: TGTGCCATCAGTCCTAGCGGACACAAGAACACTGAAGCTTTCTTT
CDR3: CAISPSGHKNTEAFF

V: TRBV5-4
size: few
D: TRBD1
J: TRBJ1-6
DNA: TGTGCCAGCAGCTTGGGGACAGGCACGGGGTCACCCCTCCACTTT
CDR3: CASSLGTGTGSPLHF

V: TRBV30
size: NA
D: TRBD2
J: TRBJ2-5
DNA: TGTGCCCGAAAGGGACTAGCGGGAGGGGTATCAGAGACCCAGTACTTC
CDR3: CARKGLAGGVSETQYF

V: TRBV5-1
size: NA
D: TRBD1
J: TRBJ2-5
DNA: TGCGCCAGCAGTCAAGGACAGGGTGAGACCCAGTACTTC
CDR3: CASSQGQGETQYF

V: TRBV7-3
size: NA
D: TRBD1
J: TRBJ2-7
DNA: TGTGCCAGCAGCCGGGACAGGTACTACGAGCAGTACTTC
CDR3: CASSRDRYYEQYF

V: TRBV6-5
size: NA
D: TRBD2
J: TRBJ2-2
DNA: TGTGCCAGCAGTTACCTAGCGGGAGCCGGGGAGCTGTTTTTT
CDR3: CASSYLAGAGELFF

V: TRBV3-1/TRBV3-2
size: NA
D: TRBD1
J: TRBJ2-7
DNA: TGTGCCAGCAGCCGACAGGGGGCGGGAGAGCAGTACTTC
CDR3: CASSRQGAGEQYF

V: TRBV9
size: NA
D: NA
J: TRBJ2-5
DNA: TGTGCCAGCAGCGTAGCACACGGGGTTGGGCAAGAGACCCAGTACTTC
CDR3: CASSVAHGVGQETQYF

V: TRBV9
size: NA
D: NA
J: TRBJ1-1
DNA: TGTGCCAGCAGCGCGGGGGGGGTGAGCACTGAAGCTTTCTTT
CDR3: CASSAGGVSTEAFF

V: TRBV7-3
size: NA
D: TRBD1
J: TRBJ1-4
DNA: TGTGCCAGCAGCCTTACAGGGGGCATCAATGAAAAACTGTTTTTT
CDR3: CASSLTGGINEKLFF

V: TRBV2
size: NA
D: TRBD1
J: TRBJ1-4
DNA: TGTGCCACCATCATCCGGGACAGGGACGTCACTAATGAAAAACTGTTTTTT
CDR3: CATIIRDRDVTNEKLFF

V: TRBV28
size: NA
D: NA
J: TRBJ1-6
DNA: TGTGCCAGCAGATCACAGACGCATATCTCTTCACCCCTCCACTTT
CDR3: CASRSQTHISSPLHF

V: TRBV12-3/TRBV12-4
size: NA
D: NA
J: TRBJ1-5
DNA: TGTGCCAGCAGCGACCAGGTTAATCAGCCCCAGCATTTT
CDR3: CASSDQVNQPQHF

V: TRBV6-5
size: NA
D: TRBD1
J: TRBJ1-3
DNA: TGTGCCAGCAGTTATGGCCAGGGGGAAAACACCATATATTTT
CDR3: CASSYGQGENTIYF

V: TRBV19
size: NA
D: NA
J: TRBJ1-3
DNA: TGTGCCAGTAGTCCCCCGGACAGCTTTGGTACTGGAAACACCATATATTTT
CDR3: CASSPPDSFGTGNTIYF

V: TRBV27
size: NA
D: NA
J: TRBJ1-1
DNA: TGTGCCAGCAGTTTAAACGGAGGGTGGTACACTGAAGCTTTCTTT
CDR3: CASSLNGGWYTEAFF

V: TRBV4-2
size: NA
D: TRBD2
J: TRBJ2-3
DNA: TGTGCCAGCAGCCAAGAGACCTCGGGAGGACGAGATACGCAGTATTTT
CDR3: CASSQETSGGRDTQYF

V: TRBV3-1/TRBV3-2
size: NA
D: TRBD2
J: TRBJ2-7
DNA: TGTGCCAGCAGCCCACGGACTAGCGGGGCCTACGAGCAGTACTTC
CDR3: CASSPRTSGAYEQYF

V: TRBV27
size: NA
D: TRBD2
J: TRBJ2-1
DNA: TGTGCCAGCAGTCCGGGGCTAGCGGGAGGGAATGAGCAGTTCTTC
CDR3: CASSPGLAGGNEQFF

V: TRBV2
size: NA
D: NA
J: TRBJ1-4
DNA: TGTGCCAGCAGAGCTTGGGACTCTAATGAAAAACTGTTTTTT
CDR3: CASRAWDSNEKLFF

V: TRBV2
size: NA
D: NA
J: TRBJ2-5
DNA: TGTGCCAGCAGTGAAGGGTCGCGTCAAGAGACCCAGTACTTC
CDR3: CASSEGSRQETQYF

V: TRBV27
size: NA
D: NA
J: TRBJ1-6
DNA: TGTGCCAGCAGCAGTCGTTCAGGGATCTCACCCCTCCACTTT
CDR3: CASSSRSGISPLHF

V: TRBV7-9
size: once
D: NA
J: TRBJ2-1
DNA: TGTGCCAGCAGCTCTGAGCATCCTAGCTCCTACAATGAGCAGTTCTTC
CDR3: CASSSEHPSSYNEQFF

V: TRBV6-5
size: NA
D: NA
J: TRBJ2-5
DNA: TGTGCCAGCAGTCCCTCCAGCGGGACCCAGTACTTC
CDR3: CASSPSSGTQYF

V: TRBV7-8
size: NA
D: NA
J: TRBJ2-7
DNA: TGTGCCAGCAGCGCGCCAGGGAATTCCTTTACCTACGAGCAGTACTTC
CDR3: CASSAPGNSFTYEQYF

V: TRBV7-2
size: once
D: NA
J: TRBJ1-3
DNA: TGTGCCAGCAGCTTAGATGGTGGACACGGAAACACCATATATTTT
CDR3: CASSLDGGHGNTIYF

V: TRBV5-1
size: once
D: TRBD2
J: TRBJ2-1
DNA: TGCGCCAGCAGCCCGGGGGCCACTAGCGGGGGGACCTACAATGAGCAGTTCTTC
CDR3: CASSPGATSGGTYNEQFF

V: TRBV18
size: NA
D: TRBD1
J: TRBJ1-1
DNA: TGTGCCAGCTCACCCACAGGGGACACTGAAGCTTTCTTT
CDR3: CASSPTGDTEAFF

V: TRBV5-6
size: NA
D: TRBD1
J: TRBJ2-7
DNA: TGTGCCAGCAGCTCGGTAGGGGAAAAAAGGACAGGGGTATACGAGCAGTACTTC
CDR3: CASSSVGEKRTGVYEQYF

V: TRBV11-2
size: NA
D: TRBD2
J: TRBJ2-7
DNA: TGTGCCAGCAGCGACGGGACTAGCGGATACCCCTACGAGCAGTACTTC
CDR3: CASSDGTSGYPYEQYF

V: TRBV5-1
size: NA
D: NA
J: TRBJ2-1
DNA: TGCGCCAGCAGCTTCTCGAGCTCCTACAATGAGCAGTTCTTC
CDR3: CASSFSSSYNEQFF

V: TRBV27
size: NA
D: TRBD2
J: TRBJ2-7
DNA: TGTGCCAGCAGGACGCTCGGGACTAGCGGTGCCTCCTACGAGCAGTACTTC
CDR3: CASRTLGTSGASYEQYF

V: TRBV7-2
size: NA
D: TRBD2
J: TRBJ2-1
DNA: TGTGCCAGCAGCGTACGGACTAGTGAGCAGTTCTTC
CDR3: CASSVRTSEQFF

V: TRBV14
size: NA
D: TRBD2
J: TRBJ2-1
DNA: TGTGCCAGCAGCCAAGGGACCCGGGACTACGCCAATGAGCAGTTCTTC
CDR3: CASSQGTRDYANEQFF

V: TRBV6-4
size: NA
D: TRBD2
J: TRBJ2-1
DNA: TGTGCCAGCAGTCAAGGACTAGCGGGGAGGAATGAGCAGTTCTTC
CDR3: CASSQGLAGRNEQFF

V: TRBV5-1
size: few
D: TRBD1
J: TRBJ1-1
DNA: TGCGCCAGCAGCCCACAGGGGGGCGGCACTGAAGCTTTCTTT
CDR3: CASSPQGGGTEAFF

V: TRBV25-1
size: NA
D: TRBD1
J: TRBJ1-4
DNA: TGTGCCAGCAGTGGATGGACAGGGGTGACAGAAAAACTGTTTTTT
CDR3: CASSGWTGVTEKLFF

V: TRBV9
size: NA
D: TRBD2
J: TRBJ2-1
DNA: TGTGCCAGCAGCGTAGACGGGAGGGCCGGGGAGCAGTTCTTC
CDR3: CASSVDGRAGEQFF

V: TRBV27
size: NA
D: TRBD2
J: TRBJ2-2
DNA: TGTGCCAGCAGTTCGGACGGGGGAGGGGGGGAGCTGTTTTTT
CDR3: CASSSDGGGGELFF

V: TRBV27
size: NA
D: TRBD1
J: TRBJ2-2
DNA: TGTGCCAGCACTCTCCGCTCGCAGGGGGTCGGCACCGGGGAGCTGTTTTTT
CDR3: CASTLRSQGVGTGELFF

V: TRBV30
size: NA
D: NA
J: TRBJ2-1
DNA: TGTGCCTGGAGTGCGAATAAAAACACCTACAATGAGCAGTTCTTC
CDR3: CAWSANKNTYNEQFF

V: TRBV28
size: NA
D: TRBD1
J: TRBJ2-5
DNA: TGTGCCAGCAGGCAAGGGACAGACCAAGAGACCCAGTACTTC
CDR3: CASRQGTDQETQYF

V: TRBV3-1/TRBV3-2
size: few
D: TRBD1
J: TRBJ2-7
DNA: TGTGCCAGCAGTCGTAAAACCGGGACAGGGGGCTACGAGCAGTACTTC
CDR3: CASSRKTGTGGYEQYF